These 22 T cell receptor beta chains share one sample of origin, sequenced in a study of T cell clones after liver transplantation. Here immunoSEQ multiplex PCR was the method, and the copy in TCRdb shows in-frame clones only, minus some. This table has approximately 100,000 clones, around 84% appearing once. Sequencing used CD4+ T cells from blood, obtained around 50 months after liver transplant. These receptors came from a human patient who received a liver transplant. The graft donor may have contributed some T cells.

This clone was observed a handful of times. DNA of the CDR3: TGTGCCAGCAGTGAAAGTCGGGGCCCCGGTTACAATGAGCAGTTCTTC. Its translation is CASSESRGPGYNEQFF. The genes are TRBV2 and TRBJ2-1; perhaps D is TRBD1 or TRBD2 (5 bases each). The V gene's germline CDR1 is SNHLY and CDR2 FYNNEI. Trimming pared 2 bases from V and 4 bases from J, leaving 15 bases between. There are 16 residues in the CDR3.

V usage is TRBV19 and J usage is TRBJ2-1; 12 bases fit TRBD2. Germline assignment: CDR1 LNHDA and CDR2 SQIVND (reference sequence). The V segment lost 6 bases and the J segment 4 bases; nucleotides outside the gene matches: 4. CDR3 length equals 15 residues. The CDR3 DNA reads as TGTGCCAGTAGGACTAGCGGGAGCAGTTACAATGAGCAGTTCTTC. Its translation is CASRTSGSSYNEQFF.

V usage is TRBV6-5 and J usage is TRBJ2-7, with TRBD1 as a possible D gene (5 bases). Germline V gene lookup returns CDR1 MNHEY and CDR2 SVGAGI. The CDR3 is made up of 12 amino acids. Between the trimmed V and J ends, which lost 8 bases and 3 bases, there was a span of 11 bases. CDR3 in amino acids: CASHDSLYEQYF. The DNA for the CDR3 is TGTGCCAGCCACGACAGCCTCTACGAGCAGTACTTC.

Notes on this clone: One junction end does not reproduce the germline sequence, and a read error may be involved. J is TRBJ1-2 and V is TRBV6-1, with TRBD1 matching 9 bases. This CDR3 contains 11 residues. The germline V gene encodes CDR1 MNHNS and CDR2 SASEGT. CDR3 DNA: TGTGCCAGCAGTACAACCGGGACAGGGACATTC. Translation: CASSTTGTGTF.

The V call is TRBV7-9, the J call TRBJ2-2, with TRBD1 matching over 8 bases. This CDR3 comprises 15 residues. The germline gives CDR1 SEHNR, CDR2 FQNEAQ (reference sequence). With 5 bases clipped from V and 4 bases from J, the junction kept 6 bases outside the gene matches. The CDR3 here is CASSTIQGVTGELFF. Written as DNA, the CDR3 is TGTGCCAGCAGCACAATACAGGGGGTCACCGGGGAGCTGTTTTTT. Full variable domain (rest looked up from reference TRBV7-9 and TRBJ2-2): DTGVSQNPRHKITKRGQNVTFRCDPISEHNRLYWYRQTLGQGPEFLTYFQNEAQLEKSRLLSDRFSAERPKGSFSTLEIQRTEQGDSAMYLCASSTIQGVTGELFFGEGSRLTVL.

The V call is TRBV7-3, the J call TRBJ2-5; 13 nucleotides agree with TRBD2. V was clipped by 6 bases and J by 0 bases; unmatched bases: 4. There are 16 residues in the CDR3. Per the germline V gene, CDR1 is SGHTA and CDR2 is FQGTGA. Written as DNA, the CDR3 is TGTGCCAGCAGTCGGACTAGCGGGGGAGACCAAGAGACCCAGTACTTC. This sequence encodes CASSRTSGGDQETQYF.

The V and J genes are TRBV6-1 and TRBJ1-2; a weak D match, TRBD1 (6 bases). V shed 10 bases and J shed 1 base, with 13 bases lying between them. From germline, CDR1 is MNHNS and CDR2 SASEGT. This CDR3 has 13 residues. This chain's CDR3 is CANQGGGNYGYTF. The CDR3 DNA reads as TGTGCCAATCAAGGGGGAGGTAACTATGGCTACACCTTC.

The table lists this clone with a count of one. The chain uses TRBV7-2 and TRBJ2-1; 15 nucleotides match TRBD2. V trimming: 5 bases; J trimming: 8 bases; junction bases outside the gene matches: 10. This CDR3 is 17 amino acids long. The germline gives CDR1 SGHTA, CDR2 FQGNSA. The CDR3 protein is CASSRGTSGGPWDEQFF. The CDR3 DNA reads as TGTGCCAGCAGCAGAGGGACTAGCGGGGGGCCGTGGGATGAGCAGTTCTTC.

The chain employs TRBV14 and TRBJ2-5; perhaps TRBD2 as D (6 bases). Germline V lookup: CDR1 SGHDN, CDR2 FVKESK. The CDR3 has 15 residues. Trimming removed 1 base at V and 1 base at J, with 10 bases between. CDR3 sequence: CASSQVGGIQETQYF. The DNA for the CDR3 is TGTGCCAGCAGCCAAGTGGGCGGGATCCAAGAGACCCAGTACTTC.

V and J are TRBV5-1 and TRBJ2-5; TRBD2 aligns across 7 bases. This CDR3 contains 15 residues. Germline CDR1 and CDR2: SGHRS and YFSETQ. The V and J ends lost 4 bases and 6 bases, in that order; junction bases with no gene match: 12. CDR3 DNA: TGCGCCAGCAGCCTACTTGGCAGGGAGGGGAAGACCCAGTACTTC. As protein: CASSLLGREGKTQYF.

A few counts support this clone. The chain joins TRBV18 to TRBJ1-2; 7 nucleotides line up with TRBD1. This CDR3 region has 16 residues. With 6 bases clipped from V and 0 bases from J, the junction kept 10 bases outside the gene matches. In germline, CDR1 is KGHSH, CDR2 LQKENI. The CDR3 sequence: CASSPGPGGTNYGYTF. CDR3 DNA sequence: TGTGCCAGCTCGCCCGGGCCAGGGGGAACTAACTATGGCTACACCTTC.

CDR3 DNA sequence: TGTGCCAGCTCACCAAGGGCCTCCGAGACCCAGTACTTC. Its protein product is CASSPRASETQYF. This chain joins TRBV18 and TRBJ2-5; D call uncertain. Per germline, CDR1 KGHSH and CDR2 LQKENI. The CDR3 totals 13 residues. The V end was cut by 2 bases, the J end by 5 bases, with 9 bases between.

This chain connects TRBV6-1 to TRBJ1-2; 11 bases are a match to TRBD1. The CDR3 length is 15 residues. V lost 6 bases and J lost 5; bases outside the gene matches: 8. Germline V CDR1 and CDR2: MNHNS, SASEGT. CDR3 residues: CASREDRGLAYGYTF. For the CDR3, the DNA is TGTGCCAGCAGGGAGGACAGGGGGCTCGCGTATGGCTACACCTTC.

This clone was observed a few times. The chain couples TRBV28 to TRBJ1-1, with 7 bases matching TRBD1. J lost 4 bases, V lost 3 bases, and 5 bases had no gene match. Germline V gene sequence: CDR1 MDHEN, CDR2 SYDVKM. The CDR3 is 14 residues long. CDR3 in DNA: TGTGCCAGCAGTTTGGAGGGGGCGCGCACTGAAGCTTTCTTT. Translating gives CASSLEGARTEAFF. Filled out from reference TRBV28 and TRBJ1-1, the complete variable domain reads DVKVTQSSRYLVKRTGEKVFLECVQDMDHENMFWYRQDPGLGLRLIYFSYDVKMKEKGDIPEGYSVSREKKERFSLILESASTNQTSMYLCASSLEGARTEAFFGQGTRLTVV.

The V gene is TRBV5-4, the J gene TRBJ2-6; D gene ambiguous. Trimming took 0 bases from V and 4 from J, leaving 11 bases between them. The CDR3 is 16 amino acids. Germline V gene data show CDR1 as SGHNT and CDR2 as YYREEE (reference sequence). The CDR3 sequence is CASSLAWGSGANVLTF. The CDR3, as DNA: TGTGCCAGCAGCTTGGCCTGGGGATCCGGGGCCAACGTCCTGACTTTC.

This rearrangement joins TRBV6-5 to TRBJ1-5, with 8 bases lining up with TRBD1. The CDR3 is 13 residues long. V trimming: 6 bases; J trimming: 7 bases; junction bases outside the gene matches: 5. Looked up from germline, CDR1 is MNHEY and CDR2 is SVGAGI. The CDR3 reads CASSRGPGQPQHF. The CDR3 DNA sequence: TGTGCCAGCAGCAGGGGGCCGGGACAGCCCCAGCATTTT.

This chain connects TRBV27 to TRBJ1-5; D gene unclear. With 7 bases removed from V and 2 bases from J, the gap between germline ends came to 12 bases. The CDR3 extends over 14 amino acids. The germline V gene encodes CDR1 MNHEY and CDR2 SMNVEV (reference sequence). Here the CDR3 reads CASKLWGGNQPQHF. CDR3 bases: TGTGCCAGCAAGTTGTGGGGAGGCAATCAGCCCCAGCATTTT.

The chain employs TRBV7-9 and TRBJ1-1; D may be TRBD1 (5 bases). The CDR3 runs to 12 residues. Germline loops: CDR1 SEHNR, CDR2 FQNEAQ (reference sequence). Trimming removed 4 bases from V and 8 bases from J, with 11 bases in between. The CDR3 nucleotides are TGTGCCAGCAGCTCCAGGGAGGGCGAAGCTTTCTTT. Amino acids: CASSSREGEAFF.

This chain links TRBV6-1 with TRBJ2-2; D perhaps matches TRBD1 (6 bases). The CDR3 runs to 14 residues. The germline V and J ends were trimmed by 4 bases and 7 bases, with 13 bases remaining between them. Germline assignment: CDR1 MNHNS and CDR2 SASEGT. Here the CDR3 DNA reads TGTGCCAGCAGTGTTACAGGGACGATCGGGGAGCTGTTTTTT. This gives the protein CASSVTGTIGELFF.

The CDR3: CASRLNEQFF. The CDR3 region has the DNA TGTGCCAGCCGCCTCAATGAGCAGTTCTTC. This sequence joins TRBV28 and TRBJ2-1, with D unresolved. The CDR3 length is 10 residues. Germline assignment: CDR1 MDHEN and CDR2 SYDVKM. Trimming pared 8 bases from V and 6 bases from J, leaving 5 bases between.

Points on this clone: The same CDR3 arises from other DNA sequences in this sample as well. This rearrangement joins TRBV27 to TRBJ2-5; D is uncertain. The length of the CDR3 is 11 residues. Germline V gene data show CDR1 as MNHEY and CDR2 as SMNVEV (reference sequence). Deletions cut 5 bases from V and 4 bases from J, with 5 bases between. CDR3 in DNA: TGTGCCAGCAGTCGAGGAGAGACCCAGTACTTC. It specifies CASSRGETQYF.

The chain combines TRBV5-4 with TRBJ2-3; TRBD1 aligns across 7 bases. Germline CDR1 reads SGHNT; CDR2 reads YYREEE (reference sequence). With V trimmed by 4 bases and J by 1 base, 3 bases remained unmatched. The CDR3 spans 14 residues. In DNA, the CDR3 is TGTGCCAGCAGCCGAGGGACAGGCACAGATACGCAGTATTTT. Its translation is CASSRGTGTDTQYF. The full variable domain, in which reference TRBV5-4 and TRBJ2-3 provide the parts outside the CDR3, is ETGVTQSPTHLIKTRGQQVTLRCSSQSGHNTVSWYQQALGQGPQFIFQYYREEENGRGNFPPRFSGLQFPNYSSELNVNALELDDSALYLCASSRGTGTDTQYFGPGTRLTVL.